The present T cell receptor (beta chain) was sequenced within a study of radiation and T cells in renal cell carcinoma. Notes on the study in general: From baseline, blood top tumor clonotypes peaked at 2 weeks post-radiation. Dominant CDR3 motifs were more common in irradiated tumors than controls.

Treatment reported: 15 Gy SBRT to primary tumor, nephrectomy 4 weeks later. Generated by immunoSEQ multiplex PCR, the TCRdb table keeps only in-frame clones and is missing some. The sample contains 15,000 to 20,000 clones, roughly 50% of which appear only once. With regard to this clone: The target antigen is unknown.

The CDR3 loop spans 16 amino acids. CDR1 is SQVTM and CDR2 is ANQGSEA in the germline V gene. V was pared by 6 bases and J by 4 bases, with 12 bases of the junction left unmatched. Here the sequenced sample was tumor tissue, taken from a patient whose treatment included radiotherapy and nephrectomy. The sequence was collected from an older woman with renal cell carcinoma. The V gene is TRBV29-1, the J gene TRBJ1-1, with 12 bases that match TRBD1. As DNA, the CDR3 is TGCAGCGTCACGATGGGACAGGGGGCCGCGGGCACTGAAGCTTTCTTT. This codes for CSVTMGQGAAGTEAFF.